This T cell receptor (beta chain) was captured in a study of OX40 agonist ivuxolimab in advanced cancers. The method was immunoSEQ multiplex PCR; TCRdb's version includes in-frame clones alone and lacks a portion of them. Among some 74,000 clones listed, roughly 90% were seen once. Germline assignment: CDR1 SGDLS and CDR2 YYNGEE. Trimming at V came to 0 bases and at J to 6 bases, leaving 4 bases not matched to a gene. CDR3 length: 15 amino acids. This sequence joins TRBV9 and TRBJ2-1; 9 nucleotides align to TRBD2. Sequencing used CD4+ or CD8+ T cells sorted from blood, obtained in a trial of the OX40 agonist ivuxolimab. This TCR came from an adult with an advanced solid tumor such as melanoma, head and neck, liver or kidney cancer. The CDR3 region is CASSVGLAGSNEQFF. CDR3 bases: TGTGCCAGCAGCGTAGGGCTAGCGGGGTCCAATGAGCAGTTCTTC.